In its sample, the clone carrying this TCR beta chain was seen many times. Its matching antigen is unknown. The source of the sample is a study of T cell repertoires in cytomegalovirus infection. Study in general: It was recently identified HLA-C-restricted and well-studied HLA-B-restricted CMV epitopes that the study used. CMV infection plus the matching HLA type was flagged by public TCR beta signatures. Overall study findings and caveats: The ex vivo response showed dominance by HLA-C-restricted CMV-specific TCR beta clonotypes.

TCRdb used MiXCR to reprocess the reads, holding one entry per CDR3 protein. The sample carries about 57,000 distinct CDR3 sequences, around 20% recorded once. In germline, CDR1 is SNHLY, CDR2 FYNNEI. V trimming: 1 base; J trimming: 5 bases; junction bases outside the gene matches: 14. There are 18 residues in the CDR3. The clonotype was recovered from a human donor in good health (CMV status not recorded). Some clones in this sample may be carry-over from other donors' samples. The sequencing used CD8+ T cells from cultured PBMCs, collected from culture after CMV antigen stimulation. The chain has TRBV2 and TRBJ2-3; 8 positions agree with TRBD1. The CDR3 region has the DNA TGTGCCAGCAGTGAAGATGCCCTCGGACAGGGAAGGATAGATACGCAGTATTTT. Translated: CASSEDALGQGRIDTQYF. Supplemented by reference TRBV2 and TRBJ2-3, the full variable domain reads EPEVTQTPSHQVTQMGQEVILRCVPISNHLYFYWYRQILGQKVEFLVSFYNNEISEKSEIFDDQFSVERPDGSNFTLKIRSTKLEDSAMYFCASSEDALGQGRIDTQYFGPGTRLTVL.